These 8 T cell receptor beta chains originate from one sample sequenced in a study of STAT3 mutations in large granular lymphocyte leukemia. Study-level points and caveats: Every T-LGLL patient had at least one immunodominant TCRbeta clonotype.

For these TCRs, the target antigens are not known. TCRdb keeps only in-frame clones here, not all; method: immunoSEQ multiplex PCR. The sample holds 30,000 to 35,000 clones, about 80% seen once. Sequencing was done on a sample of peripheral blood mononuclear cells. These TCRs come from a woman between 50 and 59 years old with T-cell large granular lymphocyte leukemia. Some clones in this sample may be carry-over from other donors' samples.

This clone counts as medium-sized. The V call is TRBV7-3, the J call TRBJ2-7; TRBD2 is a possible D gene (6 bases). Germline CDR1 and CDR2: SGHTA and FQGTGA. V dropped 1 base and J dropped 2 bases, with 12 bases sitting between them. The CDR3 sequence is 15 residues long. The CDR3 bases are TGTGCCAGCAGCTTAATAGGAGGGTCCCCCTACGAGCAGTACTTC. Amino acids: CASSLIGGSPYEQYF.

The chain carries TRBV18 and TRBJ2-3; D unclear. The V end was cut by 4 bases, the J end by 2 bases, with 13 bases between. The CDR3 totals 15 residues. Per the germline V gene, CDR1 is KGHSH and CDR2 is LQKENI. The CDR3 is CASSRGPAPTDTQYF. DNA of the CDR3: TGTGCCAGCTCACGGGGTCCCGCCCCCACAGATACGCAGTATTTT.

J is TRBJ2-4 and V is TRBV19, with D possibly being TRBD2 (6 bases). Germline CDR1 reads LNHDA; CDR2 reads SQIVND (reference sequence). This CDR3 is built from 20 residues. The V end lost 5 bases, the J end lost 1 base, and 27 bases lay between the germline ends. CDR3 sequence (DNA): TGTGCCAGTAGTTCGGGGCGCGGGGTTGCGGGCCCCTCGGCCAAAAACATTCAGTACTTC. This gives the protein CASSSGRGVAGPSAKNIQYF.

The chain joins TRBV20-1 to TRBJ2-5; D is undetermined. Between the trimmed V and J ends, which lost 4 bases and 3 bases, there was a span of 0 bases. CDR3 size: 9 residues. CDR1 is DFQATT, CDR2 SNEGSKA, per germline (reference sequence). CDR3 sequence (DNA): TGCAGTGCTAAAGAGACCCAGTACTTC. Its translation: CSAKETQYF.

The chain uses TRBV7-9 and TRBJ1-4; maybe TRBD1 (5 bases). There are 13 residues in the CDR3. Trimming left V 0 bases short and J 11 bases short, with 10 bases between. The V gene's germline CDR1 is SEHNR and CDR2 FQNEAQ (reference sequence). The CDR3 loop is CASSLALGEKLFF. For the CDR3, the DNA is TGTGCCAGCAGCTTAGCGCTAGGGGAGAAACTGTTTTTT.

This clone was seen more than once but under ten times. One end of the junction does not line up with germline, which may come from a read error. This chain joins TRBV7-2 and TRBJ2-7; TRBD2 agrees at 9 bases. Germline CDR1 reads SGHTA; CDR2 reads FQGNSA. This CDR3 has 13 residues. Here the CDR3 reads CASRAGLAGPQHF. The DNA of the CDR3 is TGTGCCAGCAGGGCAGGGCTAGCGGGACCCCAGCACTTC.

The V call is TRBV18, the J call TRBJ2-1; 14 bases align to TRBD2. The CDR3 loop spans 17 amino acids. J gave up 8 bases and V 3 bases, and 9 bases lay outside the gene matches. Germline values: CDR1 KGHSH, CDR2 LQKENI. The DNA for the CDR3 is TGTGCCAGCTCACCTGCCGGACTAGCGGGAGGTAAGGATGAGCAGTTCTTC. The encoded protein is CASSPAGLAGGKDEQFF. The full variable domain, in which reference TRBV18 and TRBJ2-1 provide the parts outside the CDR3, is NAGVMQNPRHLVRRRGQEARLRCSPMKGHSHVYWYRQLPEEGLKFMVYLQKENIIDESGMPKERFSAEFPKEGPSILRIQQVVRGDSAAYFCASSPAGLAGGKDEQFFGPGTRLTVL.

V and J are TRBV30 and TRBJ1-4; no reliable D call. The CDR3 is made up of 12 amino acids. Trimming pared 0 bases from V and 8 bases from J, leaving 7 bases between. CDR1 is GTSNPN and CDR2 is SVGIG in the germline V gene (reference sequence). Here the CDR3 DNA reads TGTGCCTGGAGTGTACTTCGGGAAAAACTGTTTTTT. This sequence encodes CAWSVLREKLFF.